Ten or more counts support the clone carrying this T cell receptor (beta chain). Its antigen is unidentified. TCR beta CDR3 region amplification was performed from RNA transcripts. First-round RT-PCR with HTBI primers amplified the TCR CDR3 region. TCRdb re-called the multiplex PCR reads through MiXCR, storing one row per CDR3 protein. The sample holds about 260,000 distinct CDR3 sequences; approximately 26% are singletons and the top ten take roughly 24%. This sample holds PBMCs from around 9.9 ml fresh peripheral blood. This record belongs to a study of T cells in Graves' hyperthyroidism and ophthalmopathy. Trimming left V 6 bases short and J 11 bases short, with 11 bases between. This CDR3 has 11 amino acids. Germline V gene sequence: CDR1 LNHDA, CDR2 SQIVND (reference sequence). Study-wide results and caveats: Most thyroid clonotypes expanded above 0.001 were also detected in blood.

The sequencing input was blood. The receptor was isolated from a man aged 40-50 years with Graves' hyperthyroidism that later progressed to Graves' ophthalmopathy. This chain connects TRBV19 to TRBJ1-5; no clear D. In DNA form, the CDR3 reads TGTGCCAGTAGGACCGGCGGGGCCCAGCATTTT. Translated, it gives CASRTGGAQHF.